This paragraph reports one TCR beta chain. MiXCR was run by TCRdb on the RACE reads, yielding one entry per CDR3 protein. This sample carries around 120,000 distinct CDR3 sequences, around 10% of them seen once, and the ten largest clones take roughly 3.3%. This entry is derived from a study of human T cells and chemical hapten exposure. Trimming stripped 4 bases from V and 4 bases from J, with 15 bases between. Germline CDR1 reads SGHDT; CDR2 reads YYEEEE. CDR3 length equals 14 residues. Time point in this sample: patch test 1, 2 weeks after DPC sensitization. Treatment defined: therapeutic diphenylcyclopropenone sensitization with weekly scalp DPC.

This specimen was whole blood, taken in connection with sensitization to the hapten diphenylcyclopropenone (DPC). This TCR came from a woman aged 40 to 50 with alopecia areata. Some clones in this sample may be carry-over from other donors' samples. The gene calls are TRBV5-6 and TRBJ2-7; no clear D. The CDR3 DNA follows: TGTGCCAGCAGCCCGCCGGGCCGGAATTACGAGCAGTACTTC. It translates to CASSPPGRNYEQYF.